The present entry profiles one T cell receptor beta chain with its context. What it recognizes is unknown. The CDR3 is 17 amino acids. Germline trimming cut 2 bases from V and 8 bases from J; bases unmatched to any gene: 14. CDR1 is SGHDN, CDR2 FVKESK, per germline. This sample stems from a study of beta chain features in type 1 diabetes. General study findings and limits: Patients with type 1 diabetes carried fewer insertions and had more deletions at their VDJ junctions. The study found moderately but significantly shorter TCRB CDR3s in all four CD4+ subsets of Type 1 diabetes patients. Cells that show high TCR expression could be over-represented by cDNA sequencing.

Expressed TCRB transcripts were sequenced because the entire RNA isolate underwent reverse transcription. An average of about 3.5 million reads was obtained for naive, central memory and regulatory T cell samples. Repertoires were generated with immunoSEQ multiplex PCR, while TCRdb's copy carries only in-frame clones and drops some. This sample yields 680,000 or so clones, of which around an eighth are seen a single time; around 0.022% belongs to the top ten. CD4+ cells of the naive, central memory, regulatory and stem cell-like memory types were sorted via CD45RO/CCR7/CD25/CD127/CD95/CD27. The chain is built from TRBV14 and TRBJ2-1; 8 bases are shared with TRBD1. Sequencing was carried out using naive CD4+ T cells from blood. The TCR was taken from a man aged 18-30 years with type 1 diabetes. In nucleotides, the CDR3 is TGTGCCAGCAGCCAATTGAGGGGACAGGTTATTGTCGATGAGCAGTTCTTC. Encoded protein: CASSQLRGQVIVDEQFF.